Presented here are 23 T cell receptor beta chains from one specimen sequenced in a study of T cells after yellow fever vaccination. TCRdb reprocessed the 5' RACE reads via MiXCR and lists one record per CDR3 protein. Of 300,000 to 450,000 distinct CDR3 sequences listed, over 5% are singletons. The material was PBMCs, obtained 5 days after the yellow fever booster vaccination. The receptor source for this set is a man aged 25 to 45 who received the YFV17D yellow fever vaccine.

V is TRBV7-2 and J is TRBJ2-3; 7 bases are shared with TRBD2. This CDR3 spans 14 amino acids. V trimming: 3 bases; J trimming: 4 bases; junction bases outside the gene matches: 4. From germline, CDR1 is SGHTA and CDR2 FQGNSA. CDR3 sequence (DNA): TGTGCCAGCAGCTTGACTAGCTTTTCAGATACGCAGTATTTT. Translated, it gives CASSLTSFSDTQYF.

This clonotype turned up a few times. DNA of the CDR3: TGTGCCAGCAGCTCCTTCCGGGGTAACTACGAGCAGTACTTC. Translating gives CASSSFRGNYEQYF. V is TRBV7-2 and J is TRBJ2-7; TRBD2 might be the D (5 bases). Germline assignment: CDR1 SGHTA and CDR2 FQGNSA. The germline V and J ends were trimmed by 4 bases and 3 bases, with 13 bases remaining between them. The CDR3 extends over 14 amino acids.

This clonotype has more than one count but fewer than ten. This CDR3 is CASSPIGQGREQYF. CDR3 nucleotides: TGTGCCAGCTCACCAATAGGACAGGGTCGCGAGCAGTACTTC. The chain links TRBV18 to TRBJ2-7; 8 nucleotides line up with TRBD1. Germline loops: CDR1 KGHSH, CDR2 LQKENI. The CDR3 totals 14 residues. J gave up 6 bases and V 2 bases, and 6 bases lay outside the gene matches.

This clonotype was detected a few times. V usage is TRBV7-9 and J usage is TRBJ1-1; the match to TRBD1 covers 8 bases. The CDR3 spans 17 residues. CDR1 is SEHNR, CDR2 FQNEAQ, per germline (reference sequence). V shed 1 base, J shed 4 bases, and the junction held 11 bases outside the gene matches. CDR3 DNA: TGTGCCAGCAGCTTAGTTGGACAGGGTAGAGGGCTCACTGAAGCTTTCTTT. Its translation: CASSLVGQGRGLTEAFF. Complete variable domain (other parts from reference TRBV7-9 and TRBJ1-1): DTGVSQNPRHKITKRGQNVTFRCDPISEHNRLYWYRQTLGQGPEFLTYFQNEAQLEKSRLLSDRFSAERPKGSFSTLEIQRTEQGDSAMYLCASSLVGQGRGLTEAFFGQGTRLTVV.

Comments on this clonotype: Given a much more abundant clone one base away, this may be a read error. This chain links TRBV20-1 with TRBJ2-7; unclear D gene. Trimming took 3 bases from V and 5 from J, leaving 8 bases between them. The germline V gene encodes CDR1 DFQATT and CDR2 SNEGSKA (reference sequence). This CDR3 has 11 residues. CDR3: CSASRGHEQYF. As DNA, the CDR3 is TGCAGTGCTAGTCGCGGCCACGAGCAGTACTTC.

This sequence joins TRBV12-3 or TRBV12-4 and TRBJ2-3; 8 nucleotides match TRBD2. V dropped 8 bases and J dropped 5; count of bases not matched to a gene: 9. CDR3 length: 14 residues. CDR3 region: CASSTGGPGDTQYF. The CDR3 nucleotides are TGTGCCAGCTCTACGGGAGGGCCTGGAGATACGCAGTATTTT.

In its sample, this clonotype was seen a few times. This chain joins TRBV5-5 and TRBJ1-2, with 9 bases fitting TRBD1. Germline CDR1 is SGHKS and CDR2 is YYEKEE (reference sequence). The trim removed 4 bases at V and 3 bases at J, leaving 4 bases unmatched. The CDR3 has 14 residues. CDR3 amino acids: CASSTGGADYGYTF. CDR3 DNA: TGTGCCAGCAGCACAGGGGGCGCGGACTATGGCTACACCTTC.

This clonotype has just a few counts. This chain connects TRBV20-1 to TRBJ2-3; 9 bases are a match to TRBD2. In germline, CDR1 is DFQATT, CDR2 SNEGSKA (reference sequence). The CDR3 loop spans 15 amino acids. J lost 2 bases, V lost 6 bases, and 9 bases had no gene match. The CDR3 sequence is CSAKSLAGNTDTQYF. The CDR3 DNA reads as TGCAGTGCAAAGTCCCTAGCGGGAAACACAGATACGCAGTATTTT.

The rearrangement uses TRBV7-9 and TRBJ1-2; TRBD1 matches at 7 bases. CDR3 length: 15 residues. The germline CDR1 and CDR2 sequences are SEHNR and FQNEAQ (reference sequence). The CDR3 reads CALQTGQPRGYGYTF. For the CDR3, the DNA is TGTGCGCTTCAGACGGGACAGCCCAGGGGGTATGGCTACACCTTC.

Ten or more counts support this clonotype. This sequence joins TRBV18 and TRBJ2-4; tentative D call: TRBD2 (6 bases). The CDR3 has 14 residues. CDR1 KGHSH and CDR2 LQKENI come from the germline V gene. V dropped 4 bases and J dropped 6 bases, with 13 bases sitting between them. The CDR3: CASSLPGTLNIQYF. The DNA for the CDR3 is TGTGCCAGCTCACTACCCGGGACTTTAAACATTCAGTACTTC.

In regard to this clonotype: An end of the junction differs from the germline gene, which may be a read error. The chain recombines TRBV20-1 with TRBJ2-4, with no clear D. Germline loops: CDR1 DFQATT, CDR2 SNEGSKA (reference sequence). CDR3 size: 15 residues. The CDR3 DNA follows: TGCTGTGCTAGAGATCGGGTCCTAGCCAAAAACATTCAGTACTTC. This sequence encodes CCARDRVLAKNIQYF.

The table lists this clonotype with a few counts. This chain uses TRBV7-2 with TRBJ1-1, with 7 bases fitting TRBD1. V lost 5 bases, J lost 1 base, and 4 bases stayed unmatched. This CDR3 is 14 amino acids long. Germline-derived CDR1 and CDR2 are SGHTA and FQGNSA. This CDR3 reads CASSLNRGNTEAFF. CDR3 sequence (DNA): TGTGCCAGCAGCCTAAACAGGGGGAACACTGAAGCTTTCTTT.

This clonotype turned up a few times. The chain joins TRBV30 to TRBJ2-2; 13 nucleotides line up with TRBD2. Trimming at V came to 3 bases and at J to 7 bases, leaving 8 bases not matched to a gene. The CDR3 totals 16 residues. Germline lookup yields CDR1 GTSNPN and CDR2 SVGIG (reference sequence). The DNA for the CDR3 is TGTGCCTGGAGGTCGGGACTAGCGGGACAAGGCGGGGAGCTGTTTTTT. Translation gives CAWRSGLAGQGGELFF.

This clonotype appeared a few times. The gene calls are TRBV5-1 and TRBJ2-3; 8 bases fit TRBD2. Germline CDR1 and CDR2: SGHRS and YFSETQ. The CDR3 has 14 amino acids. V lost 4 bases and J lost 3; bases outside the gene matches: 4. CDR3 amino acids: CASSVGRGTDTQYF. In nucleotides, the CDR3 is TGCGCCAGCAGCGTCGGGAGGGGGACAGATACGCAGTATTTT.

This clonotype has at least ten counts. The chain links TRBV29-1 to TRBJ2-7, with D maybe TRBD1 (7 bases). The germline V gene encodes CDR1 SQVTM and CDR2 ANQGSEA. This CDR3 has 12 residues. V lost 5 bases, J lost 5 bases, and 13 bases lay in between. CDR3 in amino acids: CSVHRGGDEQYF. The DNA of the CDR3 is TGCAGCGTTCACAGGGGAGGTGACGAGCAGTACTTC.

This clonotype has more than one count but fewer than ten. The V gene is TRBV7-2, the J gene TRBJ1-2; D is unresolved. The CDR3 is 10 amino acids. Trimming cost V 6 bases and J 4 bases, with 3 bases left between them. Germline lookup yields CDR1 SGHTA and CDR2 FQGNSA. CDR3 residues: CASSRYGYTF. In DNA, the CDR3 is TGTGCCAGCAGTCGCTATGGCTACACCTTC.

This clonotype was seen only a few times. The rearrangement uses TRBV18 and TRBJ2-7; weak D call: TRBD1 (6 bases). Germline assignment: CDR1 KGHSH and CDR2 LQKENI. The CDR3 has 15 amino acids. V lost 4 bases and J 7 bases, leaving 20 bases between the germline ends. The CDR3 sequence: CASSLFGDNLSEQYF. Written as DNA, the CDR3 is TGTGCCAGCTCACTCTTCGGGGACAACCTCTCTGAGCAGTACTTC.

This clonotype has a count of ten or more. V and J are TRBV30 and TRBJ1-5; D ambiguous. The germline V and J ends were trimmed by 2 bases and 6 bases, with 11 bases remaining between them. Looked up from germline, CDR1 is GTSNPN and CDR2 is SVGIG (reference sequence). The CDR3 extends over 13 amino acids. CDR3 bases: TGTGCCTGGAGTCTCGAGTCGGTTCAGCCCCAGCATTTT. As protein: CAWSLESVQPQHF. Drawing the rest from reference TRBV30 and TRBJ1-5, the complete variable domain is SQTIHQWPATLVQPVGSPLSLECTVEGTSNPNLYWYRQAAGRGLQLLFYSVGIGQISSEVPQNLSASRPQDRQFILSSKKLLLSDSGFYLCAWSLESVQPQHFGDGTRLSIL.

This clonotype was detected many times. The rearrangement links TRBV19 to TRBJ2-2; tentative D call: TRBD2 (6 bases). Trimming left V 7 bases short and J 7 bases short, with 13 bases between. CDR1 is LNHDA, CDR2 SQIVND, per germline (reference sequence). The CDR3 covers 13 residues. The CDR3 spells CASMSGEGGELFF. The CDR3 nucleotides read TGTGCCAGTATGTCGGGAGAGGGCGGGGAGCTGTTTTTT.

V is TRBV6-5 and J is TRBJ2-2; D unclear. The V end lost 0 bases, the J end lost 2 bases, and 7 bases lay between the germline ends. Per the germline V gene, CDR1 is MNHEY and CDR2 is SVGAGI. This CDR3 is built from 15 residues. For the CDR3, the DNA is TGTGCCAGCAGTTACTCGGAACCTAACACCGGGGAGCTGTTTTTT. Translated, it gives CASSYSEPNTGELFF.

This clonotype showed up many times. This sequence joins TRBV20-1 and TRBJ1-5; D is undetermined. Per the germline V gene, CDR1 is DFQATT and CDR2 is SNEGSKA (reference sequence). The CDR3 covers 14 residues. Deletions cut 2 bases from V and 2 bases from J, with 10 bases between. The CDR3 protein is CSARSTLRNQPQHF. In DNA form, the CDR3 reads TGCAGTGCTAGATCTACACTACGCAATCAGCCCCAGCATTTT.

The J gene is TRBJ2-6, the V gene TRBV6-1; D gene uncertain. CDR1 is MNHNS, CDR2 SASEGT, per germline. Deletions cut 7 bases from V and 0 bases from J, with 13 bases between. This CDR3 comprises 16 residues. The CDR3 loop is CASTPRLSSGANVLTF. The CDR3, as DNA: TGTGCCAGCACCCCCCGCTTATCCTCTGGGGCCAACGTCCTGACTTTC.

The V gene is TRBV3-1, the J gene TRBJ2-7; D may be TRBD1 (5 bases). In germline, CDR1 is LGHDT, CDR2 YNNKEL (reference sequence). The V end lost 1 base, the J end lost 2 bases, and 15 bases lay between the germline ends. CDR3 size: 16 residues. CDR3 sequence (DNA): TGTGCCAGCAGCCAAGGGGGCGCCTTCTCCCCCTACGAGCAGTACTTC. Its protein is CASSQGGAFSPYEQYF.